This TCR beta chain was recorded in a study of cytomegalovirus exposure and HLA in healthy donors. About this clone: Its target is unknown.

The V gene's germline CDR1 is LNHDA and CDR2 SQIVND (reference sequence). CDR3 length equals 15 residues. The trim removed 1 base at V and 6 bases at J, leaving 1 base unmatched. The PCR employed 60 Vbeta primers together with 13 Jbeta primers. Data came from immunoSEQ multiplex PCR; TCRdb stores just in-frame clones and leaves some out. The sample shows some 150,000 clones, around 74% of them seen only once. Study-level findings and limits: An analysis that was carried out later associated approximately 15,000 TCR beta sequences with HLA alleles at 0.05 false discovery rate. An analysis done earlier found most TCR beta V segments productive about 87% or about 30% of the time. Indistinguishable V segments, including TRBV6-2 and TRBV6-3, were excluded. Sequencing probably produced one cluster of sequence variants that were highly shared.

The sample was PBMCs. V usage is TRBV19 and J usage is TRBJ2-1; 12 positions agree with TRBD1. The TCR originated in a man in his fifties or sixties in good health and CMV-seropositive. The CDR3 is CASSIGGQGANEQFF. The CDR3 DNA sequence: TGTGCCAGTAGTATAGGGGGACAGGGGGCCAATGAGCAGTTCTTC.